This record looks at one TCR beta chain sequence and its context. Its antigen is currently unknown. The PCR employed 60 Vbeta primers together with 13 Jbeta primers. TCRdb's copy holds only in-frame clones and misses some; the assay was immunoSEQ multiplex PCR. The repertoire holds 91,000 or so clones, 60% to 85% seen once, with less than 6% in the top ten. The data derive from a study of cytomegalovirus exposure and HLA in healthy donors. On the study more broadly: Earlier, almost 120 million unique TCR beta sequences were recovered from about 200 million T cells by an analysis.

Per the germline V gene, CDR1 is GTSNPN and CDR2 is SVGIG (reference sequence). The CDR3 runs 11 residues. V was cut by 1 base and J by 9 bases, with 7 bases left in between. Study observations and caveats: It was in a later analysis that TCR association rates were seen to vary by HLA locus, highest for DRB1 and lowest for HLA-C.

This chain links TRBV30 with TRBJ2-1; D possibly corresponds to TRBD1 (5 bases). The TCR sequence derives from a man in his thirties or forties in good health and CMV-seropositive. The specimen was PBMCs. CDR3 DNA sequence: TGTGCCTGGAGTGGGGGCGGTGAGCAGTTCTTC. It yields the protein CAWSGGGEQFF.